The clone carrying this T cell receptor beta chain was counted only a few times. Its antigen is currently unknown. The data originate from a study of regulatory T cells in long-lasting Graves disease. Regarding the study as a whole: Accuracy was perhaps lowered by the small sample size.

The germline gives CDR1 LNHDA, CDR2 SQIVND (reference sequence). The CDR3 spans 14 residues. V lost 5 bases, J lost 4 bases, and 12 bases lay in between. Noted time point: newly diagnosed GD, antithyroid drugs for less than 3 months. Making the TCR library involved RNA that had been extracted from PBMCs. Construction of TCR beta libraries relied on iRepertoire HTBI primers and on Arm-PCR targeting CDR3 regions. One entry per CDR3 protein results from TCRdb running MiXCR on the multiplex PCR reads. The sample yields 520,000 or so distinct CDR3 sequences, about 12% seen once. This sample also appeared in a second study, on T cells in Graves' hyperthyroidism and ophthalmopathy. That source reports: The model identified upcoming ophthalmopathy a median about 6.5 months ahead of onset.

J is TRBJ2-1 and V is TRBV19; D is ambiguous. This clonotype was sampled from a woman younger than 45 with Graves disease. The sample here was peripheral blood mononuclear cells (PBMCs), taken at new diagnosis, from a patient treated with antithyroid drugs. This chain's CDR3 is CASSLPFGYNEQFF. CDR3 DNA sequence: TGTGCCAGTAGTCTCCCCTTTGGATACAATGAGCAGTTCTTC.